Shown below are 18 T cell receptor beta chains from a single sample sequenced in a study of a mutant IDH1 vaccine in newly diagnosed glioma. Using immunoSEQ multiplex PCR, the repertoire was profiled, and TCRdb retains in-frame clones only, with some absent. The profile shows approximately 36,000 clones, 80% of them singletons. Antigens for these TCRs are unknown. Described time point: week 11, during vaccination. What each vaccine dose contained was 300 ug of mutant IDH1 20-mer peptide, accompanied by topical imiquimod. The material sequenced was peripheral blood mononuclear cells (PBMCs), taken from a glioma patient whose treatment included an IDH1 peptide vaccine. These receptors came from a woman between 25 and 40 years old with glioma. Some clones in this sample may be carry-over from other donors' samples.

The chain couples TRBV9 to TRBJ2-1, with 8 bases identical to TRBD2. CDR1 and CDR2 (germline): SGDLS, YYNGEE. The CDR3 runs to 17 residues. With V trimmed by 3 bases and J by 4 bases, 12 bases remained unmatched. CDR3 nucleotides: TGTGCCAGCAGCGACGGGCAAGGACGGGAGGGTTACAATGAGCAGTTCTTC. This encodes CASSDGQGREGYNEQFF. Full variable domain (rest looked up from reference TRBV9 and TRBJ2-1): DSGVTQTPKHLITATGQRVTLRCSPRSGDLSVYWYQQSLDQGLQFLIQYYNGEERAKGNILERFSAQQFPDLHSELNLSSLELGDSALYFCASSDGQGREGYNEQFFGPGTRLTVL.

The count of this clone is one. This sequence joins TRBV27 and TRBJ1-4, with TRBD1 matching 7 bases. The germline V gene encodes CDR1 MNHEY and CDR2 SMNVEV (reference sequence). After removal of 6 bases from V and 8 bases from J, the junction contained 9 bases not matched to a gene. This CDR3 region has 14 residues. CDR3 bases: TGTGCCAGCAGCCTTGACAGGGTAGGGGAAAAACTGTTTTTT. Its protein product is CASSLDRVGEKLFF.

V gene TRBV28 combines with J gene TRBJ1-1; D is ambiguous. The CDR3 is 13 residues long. Trimming removed 7 bases from V and 1 base from J, with 10 bases in between. Per the germline V gene, CDR1 is MDHEN and CDR2 is SYDVKM. CDR3 in amino acids: CASTIRENTEAFF. The DNA for the CDR3 is TGTGCCAGCACTATACGGGAGAACACTGAAGCTTTCTTT.

J is TRBJ2-3 and V is TRBV4-1, with TRBD2 matching 14 bases. With V trimmed by 5 bases and J by 3 bases, 7 bases remained unmatched. This CDR3 spans 17 amino acids. Germline loops: CDR1 MGHRA, CDR2 YSYEKL. The CDR3: CASSLGLAGGRTDTQYF. DNA of the CDR3: TGCGCCAGCAGCTTAGGACTAGCGGGAGGTAGGACAGATACGCAGTATTTT.

The chain combines TRBV5-8 with TRBJ2-7, with D perhaps TRBD1 (6 bases). Trimming took 4 bases from V and 7 from J, leaving 18 bases between them. CDR1 is SGHTS and CDR2 is YDEGEE in the germline V gene. The CDR3 is 14 residues long. CDR3 amino acids: CASSLQGATAEQYF. CDR3 nucleotides: TGTGCCAGCAGCCTACAGGGCGCGACGGCGGAGCAGTACTTC.

The gene calls are TRBV28 and TRBJ1-1; a possible D gene is TRBD1 (6 bases). The ends were cut back, 6 bases at V and 1 base at J, with 15 bases in the middle. The length of the CDR3 is 15 residues. Germline-derived CDR1 and CDR2 are MDHEN and SYDVKM. The CDR3 loop is CASSLQGRANTEAFF. The CDR3 DNA reads TGTGCCAGCAGCTTACAGGGTCGGGCGAACACTGAAGCTTTCTTT.

V gene TRBV20-1 combines with J gene TRBJ1-1; unclear D gene. V was shortened by 3 bases and J by 4 bases, with 6 bases between the two germline ends. Looked up from germline, CDR1 is DFQATT and CDR2 is SNEGSKA (reference sequence). The CDR3 spans 11 residues. CDR3 region: CSARWLTEAFF. The DNA for the CDR3 is TGCAGTGCTAGGTGGCTCACTGAAGCTTTCTTT.

The chain joins TRBV5-1 to TRBJ2-3, with D unclear. Between the trimmed V and J ends, which lost 7 bases and 6 bases, there was a span of 9 bases. Germline loops: CDR1 SGHRS, CDR2 YFSETQ. This CDR3 has 11 residues. Here the CDR3 DNA reads TGCGCCAGCGGGGAAGCGGATACGCAGTATTTT. It codes for CASGEADTQYF.

V and J are TRBV7-3 and TRBJ2-1; no clear D gene. Deletions cut 0 bases from V and 10 bases from J, with 10 bases between. The CDR3 is 13 residues long. The V gene's germline CDR1 is SGHTA and CDR2 FQGTGA. Here the CDR3 DNA reads TGTGCCAGCAGCTTAACTGACAAGTCGGAGCAGTTCTTC. Amino acid sequence: CASSLTDKSEQFF.

The chain has TRBV29-1 and TRBJ1-2; D is possibly TRBD1 (6 bases). Germline-derived CDR1 and CDR2 are SQVTM and ANQGSEA. The CDR3 sequence is 12 residues long. Trimming cost V 2 bases and J 3 bases, with 7 bases left between them. The CDR3 reads CSVENRDYGYTF. The DNA of the CDR3 is TGCAGCGTTGAAAACAGGGACTATGGCTACACCTTC.

The chain carries TRBV7-3 and TRBJ2-3, with D perhaps matching TRBD1 (6 bases). CDR1 and CDR2 from the germline V gene are SGHTA and FQGTGA. V shed 3 bases and J shed 3 bases, with 13 bases lying between them. There are 15 residues in the CDR3. CDR3 in amino acids: CASSFTGTPTDTQYF. The CDR3 DNA sequence: TGTGCCAGCAGCTTTACCGGGACACCGACAGATACGCAGTATTTT.

This clone was recorded once. The J gene is TRBJ2-4, the V gene TRBV29-1, with D tentatively TRBD2 (5 bases). The CDR3 contains 15 residues. Trimming left V 5 bases short and J 3 bases short, with 17 bases between. Germline V CDR1 and CDR2: SQVTM, ANQGSEA. CDR3 in amino acids: CSVPRTVGGKNIQYF. In nucleotides, the CDR3 is TGCAGCGTTCCGAGGACGGTTGGAGGCAAAAACATTCAGTACTTC.

This rearrangement joins TRBV4-1 to TRBJ1-1; D ambiguous. Germline CDR1 is MGHRA and CDR2 is YSYEKL. The V and J ends lost 0 bases and 4 bases respectively, with 6 bases between them. This CDR3 spans 13 amino acids. The CDR3 DNA reads as TGCGCCAGCAGCCAAGACCCAAGCACTGAAGCTTTCTTT. Translation: CASSQDPSTEAFF.

This clone was seen a handful of times. This sequence joins TRBV6-1 and TRBJ1-2, with no clear D. Germline V gives CDR1 MNHNS, CDR2 SASEGT. The CDR3 is made up of 13 amino acids. V was trimmed by 5 bases and J by 4 bases, leaving 11 bases between them. The CDR3 reads CASSMTHSYGYTF. The CDR3 DNA sequence: TGTGCCAGCAGTATGACCCACAGCTATGGCTACACCTTC.

The rearrangement links TRBV7-2 to TRBJ2-7; 10 bases agree with TRBD1. Germline V gene data show CDR1 as SGHTA and CDR2 as FQGNSA. V shed 5 bases and J 5 bases; nucleotides not matched to a gene: 3. The CDR3 spans 13 residues. The CDR3 coding sequence is TGTGCCAGCAGCGCGGGACAGGGGAACGAGCAGTACTTC. Translated: CASSAGQGNEQYF.

The sample holds a few counts of this clone. V usage is TRBV30 and J usage is TRBJ1-1; D call uncertain. The CDR3 has 13 residues. Germline V gene data show CDR1 as GTSNPN and CDR2 as SVGIG (reference sequence). V was trimmed by 5 bases and J by 5 bases, leaving 15 bases between them. CDR3 in DNA: TGTGCCTGGGTTGAGCAGGCGGATACTGAAGCTTTCTTT. Encoded protein: CAWVEQADTEAFF.

This clone has just a few counts. The V call is TRBV7-8, the J call TRBJ2-1; D gene uncertain. Germline V gives CDR1 SGHVS, CDR2 FQNEAQ. The germline V and J ends were trimmed by 5 bases and 9 bases, with 8 bases remaining between them. The CDR3 sequence is 11 residues long. CDR3 residues: CASSRTFEQFF. CDR3 in DNA: TGTGCCAGCAGCCGAACGTTTGAGCAGTTCTTC.

The table lists this clone with a few counts. DNA for the CDR3: TGTGCCAGCATCAAAGACAGCACTGAAGCTTTCTTT. Translated, it gives CASIKDSTEAFF. The chain is built from TRBV6-1 and TRBJ1-1, with D possibly being TRBD1 (5 bases). Germline CDR1 MNHNS, CDR2 SASEGT. The CDR3 runs 12 residues. Trimming shortened V by 7 bases and J by 4 bases, and 10 bases separated the two germline ends.